This TCR beta chain is drawn from a study of cytomegalovirus exposure and HLA in healthy donors. Findings of the study overall: Common viral pathogens seemed to be connected with several of the most significant clusters, according to a later analysis. Accurate prediction of HLA-A and HLA-B alleles (for most subjects) was reportedly achieved from TCR beta sequences. One later analysis reportedly identified an Asian-associated ancestry cluster that showed fewer N-insertions than the roughly 720-donor mean.

PCR involved 60 Vbeta and 13 Jbeta primers. TCRdb keeps only in-frame clones here, not all; method: immunoSEQ multiplex PCR. The table includes 90,000 to 150,000 clones, roughly 65% detected once. Despite likely unrecorded immune exposures, the donors were nominally healthy at the time of sampling. As regards this clone: No antigen is known for it.

V lost 1 base and J lost 5; bases outside the gene matches: 8. The CDR3 is made up of 17 amino acids. CDR1 and CDR2 (germline): SGHVS, FQNEAQ. The sequence was obtained from a man in his forties in good health and CMV-seropositive. The genes are TRBV7-8 and TRBJ2-3; TRBD2 matches at 11 bases. Material for sequencing was PBMCs. The CDR3: CASSLVTSGSAGDTQYF. The CDR3 region has the DNA TGTGCCAGCAGCTTAGTAACTAGCGGGAGTGCTGGAGATACGCAGTATTTT.